This record concerns one T cell receptor (beta chain) sequence. Its antigen is currently unknown. These data are taken from a study of CD8 T cells in ankylosing spondylitis. Notes on the study in general: Prior literature has documented some motif variants in synovial fluid and blood from reactive arthritis. Ankylosing spondylitis blood appeared to carry a characteristic TCR beta motif of seven to nine highly homologous variants. Significant enrichment of disease-linked clones was reported in matched ankylosing spondylitis synovial fluid.

Germline V gene lookup returns CDR1 SNHLY and CDR2 FYNNEI. Trimming took 4 bases from V and 3 from J, leaving 12 bases between them. The CDR3 covers 15 residues. In TCRdb, the 5' RACE reads were re-called with MiXCR into one record per CDR3 protein. The data show about 250,000 distinct CDR3 sequences, with roughly a tenth seen just once and approximately 2.5% held by the top ten. Sequenced: blood, either unsorted or a sorted T cell fraction (not recorded which). The chain carries TRBV2 and TRBJ1-4; D is perhaps TRBD1 (5 bases). The TCR comes from a male donor with ankylosing spondylitis or in good health (not recorded which). The CDR3 is CASSVGGGPNEKLFF. The DNA of the CDR3 is TGTGCCAGCAGTGTGGGGGGGGGTCCTAATGAAAAACTGTTTTTT.